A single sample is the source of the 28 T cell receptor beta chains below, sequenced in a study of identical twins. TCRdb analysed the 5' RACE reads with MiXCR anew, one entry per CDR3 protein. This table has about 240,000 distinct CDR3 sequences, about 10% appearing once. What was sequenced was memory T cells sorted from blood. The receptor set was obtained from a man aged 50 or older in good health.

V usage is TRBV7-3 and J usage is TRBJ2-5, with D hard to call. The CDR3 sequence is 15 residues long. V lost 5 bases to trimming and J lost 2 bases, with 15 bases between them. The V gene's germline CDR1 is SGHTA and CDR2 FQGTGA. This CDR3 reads CASSENTAGQETQYF. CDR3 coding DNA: TGTGCCAGCAGCGAAAATACTGCCGGGCAAGAGACCCAGTACTTC.

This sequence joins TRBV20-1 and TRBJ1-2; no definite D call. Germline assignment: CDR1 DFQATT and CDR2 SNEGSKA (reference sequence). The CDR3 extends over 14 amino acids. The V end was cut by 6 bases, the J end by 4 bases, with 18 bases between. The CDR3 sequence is CSAHPRSGVYGYTF. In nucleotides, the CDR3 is TGCAGTGCCCACCCGCGGAGCGGGGTCTATGGCTACACCTTC.

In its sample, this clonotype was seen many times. The CDR3 reads CACLGAYGYTF. Written as DNA, the CDR3 is TGTGCCTGTCTGGGGGCGTATGGCTACACCTTC. This rearrangement joins TRBV30 to TRBJ1-2, with D possibly being TRBD1 (6 bases). This CDR3 spans 11 amino acids. The germline gives CDR1 GTSNPN, CDR2 SVGIG (reference sequence). V was cut by 6 bases and J by 5 bases, with 10 bases left in between.

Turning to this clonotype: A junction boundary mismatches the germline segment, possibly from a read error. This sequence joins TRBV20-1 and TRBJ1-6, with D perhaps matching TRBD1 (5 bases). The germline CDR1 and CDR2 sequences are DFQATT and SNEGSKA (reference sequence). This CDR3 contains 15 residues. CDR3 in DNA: TGCAGTGCTAGTCGACAGAGCTCCTATAATTCTCCCCTCCTCTTT. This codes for CSASRQSSYNSPLLF.

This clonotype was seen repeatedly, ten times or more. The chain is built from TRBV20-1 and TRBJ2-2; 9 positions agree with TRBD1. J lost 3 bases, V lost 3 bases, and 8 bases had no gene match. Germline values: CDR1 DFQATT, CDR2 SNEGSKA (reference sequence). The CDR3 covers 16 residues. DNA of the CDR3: TGCAGTGCTAGGGATTCCGGGACAGGGCACACCGGGGAGCTGTTTTTT. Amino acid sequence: CSARDSGTGHTGELFF.

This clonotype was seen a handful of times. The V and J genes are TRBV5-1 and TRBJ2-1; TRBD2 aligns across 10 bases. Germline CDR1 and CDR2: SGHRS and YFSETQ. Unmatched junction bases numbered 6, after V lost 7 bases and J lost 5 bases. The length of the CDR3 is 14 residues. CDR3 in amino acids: CASSGTSVHNEQFF. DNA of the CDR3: TGCGCCAGCTCAGGGACTAGCGTCCACAATGAGCAGTTCTTC. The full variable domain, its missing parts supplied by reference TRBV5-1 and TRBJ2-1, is KAGVTQTPRYLIKTRGQQVTLSCSPISGHRSVSWYQQTPGQGLQFLFEYFSETQRNKGNFPGRFSGRQFSNSRSEMNVSTLELGDSALYLCASSGTSVHNEQFFGPGTRLTVL.

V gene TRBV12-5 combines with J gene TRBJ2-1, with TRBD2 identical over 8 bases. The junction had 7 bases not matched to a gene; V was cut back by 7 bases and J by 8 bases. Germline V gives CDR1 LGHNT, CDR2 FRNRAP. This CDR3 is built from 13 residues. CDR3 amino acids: CASATGGAYEQFF. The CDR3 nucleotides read TGTGCTAGTGCCACCGGGGGGGCGTATGAGCAGTTCTTC.

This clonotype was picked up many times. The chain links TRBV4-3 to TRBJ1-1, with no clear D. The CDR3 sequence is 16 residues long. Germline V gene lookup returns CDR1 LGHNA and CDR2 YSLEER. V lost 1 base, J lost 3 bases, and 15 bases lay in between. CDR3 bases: TGCGCCAGCAGCCAAGTTGCCGCAGGCGGGTACACTGAAGCTTTCTTT. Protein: CASSQVAAGGYTEAFF.

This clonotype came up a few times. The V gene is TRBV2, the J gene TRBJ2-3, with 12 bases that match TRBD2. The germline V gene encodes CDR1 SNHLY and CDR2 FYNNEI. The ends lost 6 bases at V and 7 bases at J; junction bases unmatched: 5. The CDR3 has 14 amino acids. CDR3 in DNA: TGTGCCAGCAGCCAAACTAGCGGGAGGAATACGCAGTATTTT. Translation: CASSQTSGRNTQYF.

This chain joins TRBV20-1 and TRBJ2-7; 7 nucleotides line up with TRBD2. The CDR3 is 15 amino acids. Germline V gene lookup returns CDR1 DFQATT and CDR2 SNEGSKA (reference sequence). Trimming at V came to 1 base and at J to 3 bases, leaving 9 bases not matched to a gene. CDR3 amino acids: CSARGGGSTRYEQYF. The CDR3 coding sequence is TGCAGTGCTAGAGGGGGCGGGAGTACTCGCTACGAGCAGTACTTC.

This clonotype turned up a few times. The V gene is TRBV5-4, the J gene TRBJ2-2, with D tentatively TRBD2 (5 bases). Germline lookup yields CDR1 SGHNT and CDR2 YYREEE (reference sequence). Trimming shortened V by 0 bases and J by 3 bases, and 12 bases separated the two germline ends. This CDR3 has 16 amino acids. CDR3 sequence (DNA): TGTGCCAGCAGCTTGGGGTCCGAGGGCGACACCGGGGAGCTGTTTTTT. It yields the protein CASSLGSEGDTGELFF.

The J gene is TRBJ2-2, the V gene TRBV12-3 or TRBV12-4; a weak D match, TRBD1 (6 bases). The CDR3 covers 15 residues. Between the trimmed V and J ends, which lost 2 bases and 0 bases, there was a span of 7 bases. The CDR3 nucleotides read TGTGCCAGCAGTTTAAGGGACACGAACACCGGGGAGCTGTTTTTT. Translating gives CASSLRDTNTGELFF.

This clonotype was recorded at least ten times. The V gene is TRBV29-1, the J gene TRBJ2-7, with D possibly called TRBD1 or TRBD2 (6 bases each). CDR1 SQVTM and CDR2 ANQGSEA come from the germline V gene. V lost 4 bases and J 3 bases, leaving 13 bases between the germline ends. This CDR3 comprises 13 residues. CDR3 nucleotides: TGCAGCGTTGGCGGGACAAATGACTACGAGCAGTACTTC. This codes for CSVGGTNDYEQYF.

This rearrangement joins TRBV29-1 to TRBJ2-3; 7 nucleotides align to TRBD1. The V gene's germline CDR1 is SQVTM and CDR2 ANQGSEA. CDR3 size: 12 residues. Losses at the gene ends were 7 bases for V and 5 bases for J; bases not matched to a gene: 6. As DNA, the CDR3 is TGCAGCGGAACCGGGACAGTAGATACGCAGTATTTT. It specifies CSGTGTVDTQYF.

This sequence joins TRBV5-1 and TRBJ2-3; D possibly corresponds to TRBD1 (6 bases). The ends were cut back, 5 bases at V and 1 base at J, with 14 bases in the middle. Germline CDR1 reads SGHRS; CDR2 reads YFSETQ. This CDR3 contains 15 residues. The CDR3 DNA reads TGCGCCAGCAGTTTCGGACAGTCCGGCACAGATACGCAGTATTTT. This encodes CASSFGQSGTDTQYF.

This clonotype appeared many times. CDR3 loop: CASSLGRHNEQFF. DNA of the CDR3: TGTGCCAGCAGCTTAGGCCGGCACAATGAGCAGTTCTTC. The rearrangement links TRBV11-1 to TRBJ2-1; unclear D gene. Germline CDR1 reads SGHAT; CDR2 reads FQDESV (reference sequence). The CDR3 spans 13 residues. The V end lost 1 base, the J end lost 5 bases, and 6 bases lay between the germline ends.

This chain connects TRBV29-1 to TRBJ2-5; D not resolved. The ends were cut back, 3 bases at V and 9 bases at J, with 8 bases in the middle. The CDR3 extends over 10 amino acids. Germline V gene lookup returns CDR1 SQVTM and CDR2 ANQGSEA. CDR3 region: CSVEVAPQYF. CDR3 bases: TGCAGCGTTGAGGTCGCGCCCCAGTACTTC.

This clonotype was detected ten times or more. The CDR3, as DNA: TGCAGTGCTAGAGATCCTGGTGGGTCGGAGACCCAGTACTTC. Translation: CSARDPGGSETQYF. The chain has TRBV20-1 and TRBJ2-5; D is uncertain. The germline V gene encodes CDR1 DFQATT and CDR2 SNEGSKA (reference sequence). The V gene lost 0 bases and the J gene lost 5 bases, with 13 bases spanning the gap. This CDR3 contains 14 residues.

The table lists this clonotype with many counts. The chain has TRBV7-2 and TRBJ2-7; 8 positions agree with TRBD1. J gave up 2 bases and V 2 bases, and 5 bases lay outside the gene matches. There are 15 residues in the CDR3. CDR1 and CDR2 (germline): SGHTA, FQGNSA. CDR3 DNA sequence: TGTGCCAGCAGCTTAAGGATGACAGGGGCCTACGAGCAGTACTTC. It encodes CASSLRMTGAYEQYF.

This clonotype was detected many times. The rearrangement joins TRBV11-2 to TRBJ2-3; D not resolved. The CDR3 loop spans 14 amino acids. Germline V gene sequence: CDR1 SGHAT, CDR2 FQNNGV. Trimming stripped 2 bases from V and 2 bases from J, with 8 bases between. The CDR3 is CASSLRPNTDTQYF. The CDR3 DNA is TGTGCCAGCAGCTTAAGACCCAACACAGATACGCAGTATTTT.

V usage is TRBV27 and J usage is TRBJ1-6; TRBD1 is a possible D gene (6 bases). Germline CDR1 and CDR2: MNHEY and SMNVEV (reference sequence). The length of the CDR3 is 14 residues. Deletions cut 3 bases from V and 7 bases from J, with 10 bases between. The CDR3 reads CASSLDQGNSPLHF. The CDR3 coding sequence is TGTGCCAGCAGTTTGGACCAGGGGAATTCACCCCTCCACTTT.

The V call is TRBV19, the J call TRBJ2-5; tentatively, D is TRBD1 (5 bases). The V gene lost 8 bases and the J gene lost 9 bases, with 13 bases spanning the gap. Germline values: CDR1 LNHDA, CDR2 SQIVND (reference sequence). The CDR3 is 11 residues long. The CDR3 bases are TGTGCCAGTGGGCAGGGTGGATCCCAGTACTTC. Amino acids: CASGQGGSQYF.

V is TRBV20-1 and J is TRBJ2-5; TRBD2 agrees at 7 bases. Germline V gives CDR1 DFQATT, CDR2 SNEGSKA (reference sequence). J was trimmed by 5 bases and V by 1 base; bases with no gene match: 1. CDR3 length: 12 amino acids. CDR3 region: CSARVGGETQYF. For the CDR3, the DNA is TGCAGTGCTAGAGTGGGAGGGGAGACCCAGTACTTC.

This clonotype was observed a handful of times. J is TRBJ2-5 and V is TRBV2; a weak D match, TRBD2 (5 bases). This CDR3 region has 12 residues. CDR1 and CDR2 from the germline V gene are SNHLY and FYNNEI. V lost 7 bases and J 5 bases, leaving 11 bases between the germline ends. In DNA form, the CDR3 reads TGTGCCAGCAAAGCCGGCGGGGAGACCCAGTACTTC. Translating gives CASKAGGETQYF.

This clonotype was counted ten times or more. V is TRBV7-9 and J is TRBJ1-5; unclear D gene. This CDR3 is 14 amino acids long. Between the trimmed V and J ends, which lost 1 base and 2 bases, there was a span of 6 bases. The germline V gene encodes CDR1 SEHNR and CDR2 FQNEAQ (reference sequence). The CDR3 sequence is CASSLDKGNQPQHF. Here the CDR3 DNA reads TGTGCCAGCAGCTTAGACAAAGGCAATCAGCCCCAGCATTTT.

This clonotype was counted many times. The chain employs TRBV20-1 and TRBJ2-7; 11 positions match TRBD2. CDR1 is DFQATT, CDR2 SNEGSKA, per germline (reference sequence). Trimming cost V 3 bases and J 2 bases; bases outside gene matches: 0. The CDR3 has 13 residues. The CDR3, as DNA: TGCAGTGCTAGTAGCGGGGGGGCCTACGAGCAGTACTTC. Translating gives CSASSGGAYEQYF.

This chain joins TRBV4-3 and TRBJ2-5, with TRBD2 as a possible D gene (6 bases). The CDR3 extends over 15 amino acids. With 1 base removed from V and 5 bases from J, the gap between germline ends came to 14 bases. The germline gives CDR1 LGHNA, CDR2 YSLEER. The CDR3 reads CASSQVVGGMETQYF. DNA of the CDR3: TGCGCCAGCAGCCAAGTAGTCGGGGGAATGGAGACCCAGTACTTC.

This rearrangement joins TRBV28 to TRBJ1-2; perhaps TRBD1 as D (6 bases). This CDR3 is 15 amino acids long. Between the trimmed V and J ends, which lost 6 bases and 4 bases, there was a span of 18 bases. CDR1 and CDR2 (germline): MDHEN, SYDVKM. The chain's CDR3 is CASSPTDSLTYGYTF. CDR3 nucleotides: TGTGCCAGCAGCCCAACGGACAGCCTAACCTATGGCTACACCTTC.